Shown below are 27 T cell receptor beta chains from a single sample sequenced in a study of PD-1 blockade in mismatch repair-deficient tumors. The protocol was immunoSEQ multiplex PCR, while the TCRdb copy is restricted to in-frame clones and leaves out a portion. This table has some 110,000 clones, roughly 80% appearing once. The sequencing used peripheral blood, collected 60 weeks after starting pembrolizumab. Every receptor here comes from an adult with mismatch repair-deficient cancer.

The chain uses TRBV6-5 and TRBJ1-1, with D unclear. CDR1 and CDR2 (germline): MNHEY, SVGAGI. This CDR3 spans 12 amino acids. V was cut by 6 bases and J by 1 base, with 6 bases left in between. CDR3 coding DNA: TGTGCCAGCAGCGGAAAGAACACTGAAGCTTTCTTT. It codes for CASSGKNTEAFF.

The V and J genes are TRBV4-1 and TRBJ2-1; D is uncertain. V was shortened by 1 base and J by 9 bases, with 7 bases between the two germline ends. Germline V lookup: CDR1 MGHRA, CDR2 YSYEKL. The CDR3 is 12 amino acids. CDR3: CASSQVFSEQFF. CDR3 in DNA: TGCGCCAGCAGCCAAGTTTTCTCTGAGCAGTTCTTC.

The rearrangement uses TRBV6-5 and TRBJ1-2; no reliable D call. CDR1 and CDR2 from the germline V gene are MNHEY and SVGAGI. Trimming removed 6 bases at V and 4 bases at J, with 18 bases between. This CDR3 is 15 amino acids long. CDR3 sequence (DNA): TGTGCCAGCAGCCCCGGTGGGAGTCAGCTCTATGGCTACACCTTC. Translation: CASSPGGSQLYGYTF.

The chain uses TRBV1 and TRBJ2-3; no DNA check was done on the table's D call, TRBD2. TRBV1 is flagged as a pseudogene. This CDR3 is 19 amino acids long. CDR3 sequence: CTSSQVGEADPPSTDTQYF. CDR3 nucleotides: TGCACCAGCAGCCAGGTCGGAGAAGCCGACCCACCTAGCACAGATACGCAGTATTTT.

CDR3 residues: CASSWGAGGRQPQHF. As DNA, the CDR3 is TGTGCCAGCAGTTGGGGGGCAGGGGGGCGGCAGCCCCAGCATTTT. The chain employs TRBV27 and TRBJ1-5, with 7 bases identical to TRBD1. The CDR3 length is 15 residues. V dropped 4 bases and J dropped 7; count of bases not matched to a gene: 10. Per germline, CDR1 MNHEY and CDR2 SMNVEV (reference sequence).

The gene calls are TRBV11-3 and TRBJ1-1; TRBD1 matches at 8 bases. Trimming at V came to 3 bases and at J to 4 bases, leaving 4 bases not matched to a gene. The CDR3 is 14 amino acids. In germline, CDR1 is SGHNT, CDR2 YENEEA. CDR3 in amino acids: CASSLGQEGTEAFF. In DNA, the CDR3 is TGTGCCAGCAGCTTGGGACAGGAAGGCACTGAAGCTTTCTTT.

The rearrangement joins TRBV4-3 to TRBJ2-1; 12 nucleotides match TRBD2. In germline, CDR1 is LGHNA, CDR2 YSLEER. V shed 1 base and J 8 bases; nucleotides not matched to a gene: 6. This CDR3 has 16 residues. The CDR3 nucleotides are TGCGCCAGCAGCCAAGGGACTAGCGGGGCCATTTATGAGCAGTTCTTC. Protein sequence: CASSQGTSGAIYEQFF.

This chain links TRBV5-4 with TRBJ2-5, with TRBD2 identical over 9 bases. Germline values: CDR1 SGHNT, CDR2 YYREEE (reference sequence). V gave up 4 bases and J gave up 5 bases; unmatched junction bases: 6. This CDR3 spans 14 amino acids. CDR3 sequence (DNA): TGTGCCAGCAGCCTTAGCGGGAGCAAGGAGACCCAGTACTTC. It translates to CASSLSGSKETQYF.

A few counts support this clone. The chain carries TRBV19 and TRBJ1-4; the D gene is possibly TRBD1 (6 bases). Trimming left V 5 bases short and J 4 bases short, with 14 bases between. Germline lookup yields CDR1 LNHDA and CDR2 SQIVND (reference sequence). The CDR3 loop spans 15 amino acids. DNA for the CDR3: TGTGCCAGTAGTTACCCCGGGACATTTAATGAAAAACTGTTTTTT. Translation: CASSYPGTFNEKLFF.

This clone appeared once. This chain connects TRBV6-5 to TRBJ1-2, with D maybe TRBD1 (6 bases). Germline V CDR1 and CDR2: MNHEY, SVGAGI. The CDR3 spans 15 residues. Trimming shortened V by 4 bases and J by 3 bases, and 15 bases separated the two germline ends. The CDR3 protein is CASSFGGGSHYGYTF. The CDR3 DNA follows: TGTGCCAGCAGTTTCGGAGGGGGGAGCCACTATGGCTACACCTTC.

This chain connects TRBV11-3 to TRBJ2-7; D uncertain. Germline V gene sequence: CDR1 SGHNT, CDR2 YENEEA. Trimming stripped 5 bases from V and 0 bases from J, with 8 bases between. The CDR3 extends over 13 amino acids. Here the CDR3 reads CASSVRLSYEQYF. CDR3 coding DNA: TGTGCCAGCAGCGTGAGACTCTCCTACGAGCAGTACTTC.

This sequence joins TRBV5-1 and TRBJ2-7; 10 bases are shared with TRBD1. The ends lost 0 bases at V and 5 bases at J; junction bases unmatched: 2. The germline V gene encodes CDR1 SGHRS and CDR2 YFSETQ. The CDR3 is 14 residues long. The CDR3, as DNA: TGCGCCAGCAGCTTGGGGGACAGGGGTAACGAGCAGTACTTC. This codes for CASSLGDRGNEQYF.

The chain employs TRBV2 and TRBJ1-1; D is unresolved. CDR3 size: 15 residues. The ends were cut back, 7 bases at V and 1 base at J, with 16 bases in the middle. Germline assignment: CDR1 SNHLY and CDR2 FYNNEI. The CDR3, as DNA: TGTGCCAGCACTCCCCCGGCCTGGGGGAACACTGAAGCTTTCTTT. Encoded protein: CASTPPAWGNTEAFF.

The chain carries TRBV30 and TRBJ1-1, with a tentative D call TRBD1 (6 bases). This CDR3 has 14 residues. Germline CDR1 and CDR2: GTSNPN and SVGIG (reference sequence). The V end was cut by 2 bases, the J end by 5 bases, with 15 bases between. For the CDR3, the DNA is TGTGCCTGGAGTTCGACAGGTCGGTATACTGAAGCTTTCTTT. This translates into CAWSSTGRYTEAFF.

Remarks on this clone: The CDR3 ends on some other residue instead of the conserved phenylalanine or tryptophan, so this is likely a read error. The CDR3 nucleotides read TGTGCCTGGAGTAGTGGAATACAGGGTAGGGACACTGAAGCTTTCCTT. Its protein is CAWSSGIQGRDTEAFL. The rearrangement joins TRBV30 to TRBJ1-1; possibly TRBD1 for D (6 bases). The V gene's germline CDR1 is GTSNPN and CDR2 SVGIG (reference sequence). The CDR3 has 16 amino acids. V was cut by 2 bases and J by 3 bases, with 19 bases left in between.

The chain employs TRBV11-3 and TRBJ2-2; D may correspond to TRBD1 or TRBD2 (5 bases each). Trimming shortened V by 5 bases and J by 4 bases, and 11 bases separated the two germline ends. CDR3 length equals 14 residues. CDR1 and CDR2 from the germline V gene are SGHNT and YENEEA. Here the CDR3 DNA reads TGTGCCAGCAGCCGGGGACGGAGCACCGGGGAGCTGTTTTTT. Residues: CASSRGRSTGELFF.

Remarks on this clone: Germline is not matched at one junction end, which may reflect a read error. This chain joins TRBV7-7 and TRBJ2-5; D is unclear. Germline lookup yields CDR1 SSHAT and CDR2 FNYEAQ (reference sequence). The CDR3 is made up of 14 amino acids. The CDR3 spells CASSFLGRTETQYF. DNA of the CDR3: TGTGCTAGCAGCTTCCTTGGGCGGACAGAGACCCAGTACTTC.

A single count supports this clone. This CDR3 reads CASSLGAGASETQYF. The CDR3 DNA reads as TGCGCCAGCAGCTTGGGGGCGGGAGCCTCGGAGACCCAGTACTTC. The rearrangement links TRBV5-1 to TRBJ2-5, with 7 bases aligning to TRBD2. Germline V CDR1 and CDR2: SGHRS, YFSETQ. The length of the CDR3 is 15 residues. V dropped 0 bases and J dropped 5; count of bases not matched to a gene: 7.

V gene TRBV7-8 combines with J gene TRBJ2-5; D gene unclear. The end of the DNA aligns better with TRBJ2-7, so the J call may be wrong. The CDR3 spans 11 residues. Germline CDR1 SGHVS, CDR2 FQNEAQ. In nucleotides, the CDR3 is TGTGCCAGCAGCCCCTTAAACGAGCAGTACTTC. Translating it yields CASSPLNEQYF.

V gene TRBV19 combines with J gene TRBJ2-5; D is unresolved. Germline lookup yields CDR1 LNHDA and CDR2 SQIVND (reference sequence). V lost 3 bases to trimming and J lost 5 bases, with 10 bases between them. The CDR3 runs 13 residues. The CDR3 sequence: CASSIGRRETQYF. CDR3 in DNA: TGTGCCAGTAGTATCGGAAGACGTGAGACCCAGTACTTC.

The chain recombines TRBV6-5 with TRBJ2-6; D is perhaps TRBD1 (6 bases). There are 14 residues in the CDR3. From germline, CDR1 is MNHEY and CDR2 SVGAGI. Trimming removed 10 bases from V and 1 base from J, with 11 bases in between. The DNA of the CDR3 is TGTGCCACGCACAGGGCATCTGGGGCCAACGTCCTGACTTTC. This gives the protein CATHRASGANVLTF.

V and J are TRBV6-1 and TRBJ2-7, with D maybe TRBD1 (5 bases). V lost 4 bases and J lost 6, with 16 bases in between. This CDR3 contains 14 residues. Germline loops: CDR1 MNHNS, CDR2 SASEGT. DNA of the CDR3: TGTGCCAGCAGTGTCCAATTTCCCAGGGCCGAGCAGTACTTC. It codes for CASSVQFPRAEQYF.

The gene calls are TRBV11-2 and TRBJ2-7, with D possibly matching TRBD1 (5 bases). Trimming removed 3 bases from V and 5 bases from J, with 11 bases in between. Germline V gene sequence: CDR1 SGHAT, CDR2 FQNNGV. The CDR3 length is 13 residues. The CDR3 here is CASSFLRGDEQYF. The CDR3 DNA follows: TGTGCCAGCAGCTTTCTAAGGGGCGACGAGCAGTACTTC.

The J gene is TRBJ1-1, the V gene TRBV6-5, with 7 bases aligning to TRBD1. The CDR3 contains 14 residues. V trimming: 6 bases; J trimming: 0 bases; junction bases outside the gene matches: 4. Per germline, CDR1 MNHEY and CDR2 SVGAGI. The CDR3 nucleotides read TGTGCCAGCAGGATGACAGGGATGAACACTGAAGCTTTCTTT. Protein sequence: CASRMTGMNTEAFF.

This rearrangement joins TRBV27 to TRBJ1-5; D is uncertain. Germline assignment: CDR1 MNHEY and CDR2 SMNVEV (reference sequence). Trimming removed 3 bases at V and 4 bases at J, with 7 bases between. The CDR3 length is 13 residues. Here the CDR3 reads CASSFGQNQPQHF. The CDR3, as DNA: TGTGCCAGCAGTTTCGGGCAAAATCAGCCCCAGCATTTT.

The CDR3 loop reads CASNPGGVRTYEQFF. For the CDR3, the DNA is TGTGCCAGCAACCCCGGGGGGGTTCGGACTTACGAGCAGTTCTTC. This chain uses TRBV6-6 with TRBJ2-1; TRBD2 agrees at 8 bases. With V trimmed by 7 bases and J by 10 bases, 15 bases remained unmatched. Per germline, CDR1 MNHNY and CDR2 SVGAGI (reference sequence). CDR3 size: 15 residues.

The rearrangement joins TRBV6-5 to TRBJ1-3, with TRBD1 matching 9 bases. With V trimmed by 2 bases and J by 5 bases, 1 base remained unmatched. This CDR3 has 14 amino acids. Germline loops: CDR1 MNHEY, CDR2 SVGAGI. The CDR3 reads CASSYDRGRNTIYF. CDR3 DNA: TGTGCCAGCAGTTACGACAGGGGGAGAAACACCATATATTTT.